The present T cell receptor (beta chain) was sequenced within a study of T cells in tuberculosis. Study details: Blood was taken before or within 7 days of anti-tuberculosis therapy.

Findings of the study overall: Cases with active tuberculosis were adults, while controls were adolescents.

The time point here: new active TB diagnosis, blood taken before or within 7 days of starting treatment. To note about this clone: What it binds is unknown. At one end, the junction sequence differs from germline, possibly due to a read error.

Germline V gene data show CDR1 as MRHNA and CDR2 as SNTAGT. The CDR3 consists of 11 residues. Sequencing used immunoSEQ multiplex PCR; TCRdb keeps in-frame clones, though not all of them. The sample lists about 49,000 clones; around 96% were seen once. Sequenced here: PBMCs, sampled at tuberculosis diagnosis. The sequence came from an adult with tuberculosis. The V gene is TRBV6-4, the J gene TRBJ1-4; 10 positions match TRBD1. The CDR3 DNA follows: TGCGTCCGGGACAGGGGTGAAAAACTGTTTTTT. Translating it yields CVRDRGEKLFF.